The sequence of this T cell receptor beta chain was determined in a study of a mutant IDH1 vaccine in newly diagnosed glioma (dated by TCRdb to about 2021). Regarding the complete study: In the chemotherapy-containing groups, vaccination started alongside temozolomide cycles, whereas in patients who had radiotherapy alone it started 4-6 weeks after radiotherapy. Of the roughly 34 treated patients, approximately 62% were male and approximately 40% were female, and a mean age of approximately 40 years was recorded. Prior to enrollment, standard therapy consisting of radiotherapy alone, temozolomide alone, or radiochemotherapy with temozolomide had been administered to patients, with the combination being received by most patients. The week-35 safety follow-up was designated visit V12, and the week-47 end of study was designated visit V13. Peripheral blood samples were drawn at six visits, namely V03 (baseline), V05, V07, V10, V12 and V13. For exploratory analyses, longitudinal TCRB deep sequencing was carried out in 25 treated patients wherever samples were available.

Libraries came from the immunoSEQ multiplex PCR assay. Rearranged TCR beta chain sequences were amplified using the hsTCRB Kit according to the manufacturer's protocol. An Illumina MiSeq was used to sequence the TCRB libraries. The authors' analysis ran thus. Demultiplexing, trimming and gene mapping were performed with the kit vendor's proprietary platform. Not all clones reach the TCRdb copy of this immuneACCESS table, which keeps in-frame sequences only. Checked studies attribute under half of the gap to unresolved V genes and leave the rest unexplained. V, J and clone size are taken as reported in that table, and D and trimming were inferred from the DNA itself. This sample holds 45,000 or so clones; 88% were observed only once. The leading ten clones occupy more than 5% of the sample. Study-wide conclusions, independent of this receptor: According to the authors, sample limitations meant that analyses of patient blood samples could not be reproduced. Availability determined which PBMC samples were chosen for TCRB deep sequencing. Vaccine-induced immune responses across multiple MHC alleles were detected in 93.3% of patients. Changes in the top peripheral T cell clonotypes picked up by TCRB sequencing did not appear to be linked to pseudoprogression.

As to this clone: It lacks a known antigen. The sample holds no much larger clone one base away, and base qualities are not on file.

The sample's time point label, decoded: week 35, safety follow-up. Every vaccine dose consisted of 300 ug of a 20-mer mutant IDH1 peptide in Montanide, administered subcutaneously together with topical imiquimod. Eight vaccinations were administered to patients in weeks 1, 3, 5, 7, 11, 15, 19 and 23, corresponding to visits V03 through V10. All donors had newly diagnosed IDH1-mutant astrocytomas of WHO grade 3 or 4 that showed loss of nuclear ATRX. The samples were drawn from NOA16, a multicentre, single-arm, open-label phase I trial in Germany that tested a mutant IDH1 peptide vaccine in humans for the first time. Genomic DNA for TCRB sequencing was extracted from EDTA blood using the DNeasy Blood and Tissue Kit. From the cysteine up to the phenylalanine, the CDR3 has a length of 12 residues. Only the CDR3 DNA is retained, 36 bases long and in frame from the first base. Trimming takes 7 bases off V and 1 base off J; junction bases not matched to a gene: 1. For CDR1 and CDR2, the germline V gene lists SQVTM and ANQGSEA.

This sequence was found in a woman between 40 and 55 years old with glioma. The rearranged segments are TRBV29-1 and TRBJ1-1; TRBD1 agrees with 9 junctional bases. Specimen: PBMCs, collected from a glioma patient whose treatment included an IDH1 peptide vaccine. The bases read TGCAGCGGGGGACAGGGGAACACTGAAGCTTTCTTT. The translation is CSGGQGNTEAFF.